A single sample is the source of the 21 T cell receptor beta chains below, sequenced in a study of CD8 T cells in ankylosing spondylitis. A single record per CDR3 protein comes from TCRdb applying MiXCR to the 5' RACE reads. This table has about 27,000 distinct CDR3 sequences, roughly 7.9% appearing once. The sample was blood. The receptors derive from a male donor with ankylosing spondylitis or in good health (not recorded which).

There are a few counts of this clonotype. This chain joins TRBV6-4 and TRBJ2-3; D might be TRBD1 (5 bases). CDR1 is MRHNA, CDR2 SNTAGT, per germline. The ends were cut back, 2 bases at V and 2 bases at J, with 14 bases in the middle. The CDR3 is 16 amino acids. The CDR3 protein is CASSDEGHMATDTQYF. In DNA form, the CDR3 reads TGTGCCAGCAGTGACGAAGGACACATGGCCACAGATACGCAGTATTTT.

The sample holds a few counts of this clonotype. The rearrangement links TRBV15 to TRBJ1-4; the D is unclear. Germline V gives CDR1 LNHNV, CDR2 YYDKDF (reference sequence). The CDR3 loop spans 13 amino acids. V was trimmed by 1 base and J by 8 bases, leaving 8 bases between them. The CDR3 here is CATSRGTREKLFF. DNA for the CDR3: TGTGCCACCAGCAGAGGTACTCGAGAAAAACTGTTTTTT.

V usage is TRBV5-5 and J usage is TRBJ2-5, with 7 bases lining up with TRBD2. CDR3 length equals 16 residues. CDR1 and CDR2 (germline): SGHKS, YYEKEE (reference sequence). J gave up 1 base and V 0 bases, and 6 bases lay outside the gene matches. The CDR3 loop reads CASSLAVASGQETQYF. CDR3 DNA sequence: TGTGCCAGCAGCTTGGCCGTGGCTAGCGGCCAAGAGACCCAGTACTTC.

This clonotype occurred a few times. The gene calls are TRBV20-1 and TRBJ2-7; D might be TRBD1 (6 bases). The ends were cut back, 1 base at V and 5 bases at J, with 18 bases in the middle. Germline lookup yields CDR1 DFQATT and CDR2 SNEGSKA (reference sequence). The CDR3 contains 15 residues. This CDR3 is CSARGGQGASHEQYF. CDR3 DNA sequence: TGCAGTGCTAGAGGGGGGCAGGGTGCGTCCCACGAGCAGTACTTC.

V usage is TRBV4-3 and J usage is TRBJ2-7; unclear D gene. Between the trimmed V and J ends, which lost 0 bases and 12 bases, there was a span of 18 bases. Germline V CDR1 and CDR2: LGHNA, YSLEER. The CDR3 loop spans 14 amino acids. The CDR3 DNA reads TGCGCCAGCAGCCAAGATAGGCCTTCACTACCGCGGTACTTC. Translation: CASSQDRPSLPRYF.

There are many counts of this clonotype. The chain links TRBV5-1 to TRBJ2-7, with a tentative D call TRBD1 (6 bases). Trimming stripped 0 bases from V and 3 bases from J, with 10 bases between. Germline V lookup: CDR1 SGHRS, CDR2 YFSETQ. The CDR3 loop spans 14 amino acids. CDR3 sequence: CASSLGQGYYEQYF. As DNA, the CDR3 is TGCGCCAGCAGCTTGGGCCAGGGGTACTACGAGCAGTACTTC. Full variable domain (outside the CDR3, taken from reference TRBV5-1 and TRBJ2-7): KAGVTQTPRYLIKTRGQQVTLSCSPISGHRSVSWYQQTPGQGLQFLFEYFSETQRNKGNFPGRFSGRQFSNSRSEMNVSTLELGDSALYLCASSLGQGYYEQYFGPGTRLTVT.

This clonotype has a count of ten or more. This rearrangement joins TRBV7-2 to TRBJ2-2; D may be TRBD1 or TRBD2 (5 bases each). V lost 2 bases, J lost 0 bases, and 10 bases lay in between. The CDR3 has 16 residues. Per germline, CDR1 SGHTA and CDR2 FQGNSA. The CDR3 nucleotides are TGTGCCAGCAGCTTATGGGGGACGGCGAACACCGGGGAGCTGTTTTTT. Its protein product is CASSLWGTANTGELFF.

V usage is TRBV12-3 or TRBV12-4 and J usage is TRBJ2-1; D unresolved. With 7 bases removed from V and 0 bases from J, the gap between germline ends came to 7 bases. There are 13 residues in the CDR3. The CDR3 protein is CASNHNSYNEQFF. Written as DNA, the CDR3 is TGTGCCAGCAACCACAACTCCTACAATGAGCAGTTCTTC.

There are a few counts of this clonotype. The chain uses TRBV5-1 and TRBJ2-3; 8 nucleotides line up with TRBD2. The germline V gene has CDR1 SGHRS and CDR2 YFSETQ. The CDR3 is made up of 16 amino acids. V lost 0 bases, J lost 4 bases, and 7 bases stayed unmatched. The CDR3 spells CASSLAIGLAADTQYF. CDR3 in DNA: TGCGCCAGCAGCTTGGCGATAGGACTAGCAGCAGATACGCAGTATTTT.

V gene TRBV7-3 combines with J gene TRBJ2-2, with TRBD1 matching 7 bases. The CDR3 is made up of 15 amino acids. In germline, CDR1 is SGHTA, CDR2 FQGTGA. After removal of 5 bases from V and 3 bases from J, the junction contained 6 bases not matched to a gene. The CDR3 nucleotides are TGTGCCAGCAGCAAAACAGGGGTCTACACCGGGGAGCTGTTTTTT. Its translation is CASSKTGVYTGELFF.

V gene TRBV5-1 combines with J gene TRBJ2-7; tentative D call: TRBD2 (6 bases). The CDR3 spans 12 residues. V lost 4 bases and J 7 bases, leaving 12 bases between the germline ends. CDR1 and CDR2 from the germline V gene are SGHRS and YFSETQ. CDR3 in amino acids: CASSRELGEQYF. In DNA form, the CDR3 reads TGCGCCAGCAGCCGGGAGCTCGGAGAGCAGTACTTC.

There are a few counts of this clonotype. The genes are TRBV20-1 and TRBJ2-2, with 7 bases lining up with TRBD2. From germline, CDR1 is DFQATT and CDR2 SNEGSKA (reference sequence). Losses at the gene ends were 1 base for V and 5 bases for J; bases not matched to a gene: 7. The CDR3 contains 15 residues. In DNA, the CDR3 is TGCAGTGCTAGAGTCCCCGGACTAGATACCGGGGAGCTGTTTTTT. Translating gives CSARVPGLDTGELFF.

This clonotype has a handful of counts. The chain links TRBV6-5 to TRBJ1-4; perhaps TRBD1 as D (5 bases). CDR3 length equals 15 residues. V was pared by 4 bases and J by 3 bases, with 12 bases between. The germline CDR1 and CDR2 sequences are MNHEY and SVGAGI. The CDR3 region has the DNA TGTGCCAGCAGTTTTTACAGGAGTTCTAATGAAAAACTGTTTTTT. Its translation is CASSFYRSSNEKLFF.

This clonotype was detected a few times. This chain uses TRBV4-3 with TRBJ2-1; D gene ambiguous. This CDR3 is 15 amino acids long. CDR1 LGHNA and CDR2 YSLEER come from the germline V gene. The V gene lost 0 bases and the J gene lost 3 bases, with 9 bases spanning the gap. CDR3 protein: CASSQDLGLYNEQFF. CDR3 nucleotides: TGCGCCAGCAGCCAAGATTTGGGTCTCTACAATGAGCAGTTCTTC.

CDR3 loop: CASSPDRENTEAFF. The CDR3 DNA reads as TGTGCCAGCAGTCCGGACAGGGAGAACACTGAAGCTTTCTTT. The rearrangement links TRBV6-1 to TRBJ1-1; 8 bases map to TRBD1. V trimming: 5 bases; J trimming: 1 base; junction bases outside the gene matches: 3. This CDR3 has 14 residues. The V gene's germline CDR1 is MNHNS and CDR2 SASEGT.

This clonotype was seen more than once but under ten times. The chain joins TRBV6-5 to TRBJ2-2; 7 bases fit TRBD1. The CDR3 contains 16 residues. Looked up from germline, CDR1 is MNHEY and CDR2 is SVGAGI. V lost 0 bases and J lost 4; bases outside the gene matches: 5. Here the CDR3 reads CASSYSSGTATGELFF. The CDR3 DNA reads TGTGCCAGCAGTTACTCTAGTGGGACAGCCACCGGGGAGCTGTTTTTT.

The chain uses TRBV20-1 and TRBJ1-1, with unresolved D. CDR1 is DFQATT and CDR2 is SNEGSKA in the germline V gene (reference sequence). This CDR3 is 12 amino acids long. Trimming left V 6 bases short and J 3 bases short, with 11 bases between. CDR3: CSAAGFDTEAFF. The CDR3, as DNA: TGCAGTGCCGCGGGGTTCGACACTGAAGCTTTCTTT.

Points on this clonotype: A read error is possible here, since a much larger clone lies one base away. The rearrangement joins TRBV5-1 to TRBJ2-3; D gene ambiguous. The V gene's germline CDR1 is SGHRS and CDR2 YFSETQ. The CDR3 spans 12 residues. For the CDR3, the DNA is TGCACCAGCAGCTTGGCGTCAGATACGCAGTATTTT. Translated, it gives CTSSLASDTQYF.

This clonotype was counted at least ten times. The J gene is TRBJ2-3, the V gene TRBV20-1; TRBD2 agrees at 12 bases. V shed 1 base and J 6 bases; nucleotides not matched to a gene: 8. Per germline, CDR1 DFQATT and CDR2 SNEGSKA (reference sequence). The CDR3 is 16 residues long. In nucleotides, the CDR3 is TGCAGTGCTAGAGTGAAACTAGCGGGAGGTTGGGATACGCAGTATTTT. It translates to CSARVKLAGGWDTQYF.

The chain links TRBV11-1 to TRBJ2-2; 8 bases are a match to TRBD1. The V gene's germline CDR1 is SGHAT and CDR2 FQDESV (reference sequence). The CDR3 has 17 residues. V lost 5 bases to trimming and J lost 1 base; unmatched junction nucleotides: 9. The CDR3 spells CASSPTLGTGNTGELFF. CDR3 DNA: TGTGCCAGCAGCCCGACTCTTGGGACAGGGAACACCGGGGAGCTGTTTTTT.

This clonotype was seen more than once but under ten times. The chain carries TRBV29-1 and TRBJ2-7; D gene unclear. The CDR3 totals 12 residues. V was pared by 0 bases and J by 3 bases, with 6 bases between. Per germline, CDR1 SQVTM and CDR2 ANQGSEA. In DNA form, the CDR3 reads TGCAGCGTTGAAGAGAACAGCTACGAGCAGTACTTC. Protein sequence: CSVEENSYEQYF.